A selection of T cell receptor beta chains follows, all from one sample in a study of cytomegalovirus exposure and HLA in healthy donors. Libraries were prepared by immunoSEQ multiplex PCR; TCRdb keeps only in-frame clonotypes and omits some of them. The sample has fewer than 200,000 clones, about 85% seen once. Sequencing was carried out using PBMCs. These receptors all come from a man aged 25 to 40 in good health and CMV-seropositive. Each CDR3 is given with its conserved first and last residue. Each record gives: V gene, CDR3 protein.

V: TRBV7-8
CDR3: CASSLGLAGGPRANVLTF

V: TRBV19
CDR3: CASSTPTGGLETQYF

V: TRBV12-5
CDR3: CASGPGQGHEQFF

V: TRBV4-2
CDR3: CASSQGEGSYNEQFF

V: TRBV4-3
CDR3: CASSQLTGTGELFF

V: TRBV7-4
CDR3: CASSSQGATAYGYTF

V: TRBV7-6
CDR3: CASSLGQGLNTEAFF

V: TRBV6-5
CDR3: CASSYGASGSSYEQYF

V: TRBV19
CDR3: CASSAREHIQYF

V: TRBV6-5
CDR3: CASSYSREDWGGQFF

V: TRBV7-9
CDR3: CASSSAWGGRSEKLFF

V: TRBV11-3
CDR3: CASSLDQGRVSGANVLTF

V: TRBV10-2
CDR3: CASSEWQGYQPQHF

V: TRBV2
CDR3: CASREGRGPTEAFF

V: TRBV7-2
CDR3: CASSSGQDRYNEQFF

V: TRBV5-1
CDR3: CASSRGTGPQETQYF

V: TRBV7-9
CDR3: CASSLSAGLAVNEQFF

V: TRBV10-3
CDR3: CAIRQTGLNWEAFF

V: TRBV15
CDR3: CATSRDFTGGEAFF

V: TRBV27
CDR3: CASSTAGEAGANVLTF

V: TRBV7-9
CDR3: CSSSLASGGREETQYF

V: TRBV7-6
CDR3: CASSFKRNTEAFF

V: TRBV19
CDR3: CASRATGTGNEKLFF

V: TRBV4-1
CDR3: CASSRVDRDRNTIYF

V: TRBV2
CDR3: CASSLWTGLSSYEQYF

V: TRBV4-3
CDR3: CASSQDTGTKNKQFF

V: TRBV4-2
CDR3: CASSQEGPRLGRGPYEQYF

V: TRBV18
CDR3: CASSRGDSNQPQHF

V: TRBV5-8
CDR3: CASSFRRGHHEQYF

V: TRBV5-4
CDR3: CASSLRTGVGYTF

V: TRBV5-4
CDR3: CASSQTAGRAGREQFF

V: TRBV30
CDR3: CAWSVNIEQYF

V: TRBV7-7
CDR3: CASSRGQGRGETQYF

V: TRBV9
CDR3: CASSVRASGRRDEQFF

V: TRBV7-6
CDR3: CASRGAWTEQFF

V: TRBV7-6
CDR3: CASKGTGFTGELFF

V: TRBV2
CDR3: CASRDRGTDTQYF

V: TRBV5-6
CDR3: CASSAGGANVLTF

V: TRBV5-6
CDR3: CASGRRGSGNDEQFF

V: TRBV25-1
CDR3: CASIGAGSGTYNEQFF

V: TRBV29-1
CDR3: CSATPTATDTQYF

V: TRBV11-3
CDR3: CASSRGESTDTQYF

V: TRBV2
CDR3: CASGGGAGVYEQYF

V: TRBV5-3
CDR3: CARSSDRGFYTF

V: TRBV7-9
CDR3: CASRESSYNEQFF

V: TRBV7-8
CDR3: CASSLLPSGSSINEQFF